This TCR beta chain was sequenced for a study of neoadjuvant anti-PD-1 for oral cavity cancer. Study in general: Around day 43, patients without progression received a fourth nivolumab dose before surgery. Study outcomes and limitations: Pretreatment Treg/Th17 ratio correlated inversely with post-treatment tumor clonality.

This CDR3 is built from 12 residues. CDR1 and CDR2 from the germline V gene are LNHDA and SQIVND (reference sequence). The V and J ends lost 2 bases and 12 bases, in that order; junction bases with no gene match: 3. Assay: immunoSEQ multiplex PCR; the TCRdb copy retains only in-frame clones and omits some. The sample consists of more than 25,000 clones, roughly 80% of them appearing once. Time point reported: after neoadjuvant nivolumab, at surgical resection. Notes on this clone: What it binds is not known.

This specimen consisted of PBMCs, obtained after nivolumab (anti-PD-1) treatment. The chain uses TRBV19 and TRBJ2-1; 8 positions match TRBD1. The clonotype was recovered from a person aged 35 to 85 with oral cavity squamous cell carcinoma. The DNA of the CDR3 is TGTGCCAGTAGTATAATGGACAGGGCGCAGTTCTTC. It encodes CASSIMDRAQFF.